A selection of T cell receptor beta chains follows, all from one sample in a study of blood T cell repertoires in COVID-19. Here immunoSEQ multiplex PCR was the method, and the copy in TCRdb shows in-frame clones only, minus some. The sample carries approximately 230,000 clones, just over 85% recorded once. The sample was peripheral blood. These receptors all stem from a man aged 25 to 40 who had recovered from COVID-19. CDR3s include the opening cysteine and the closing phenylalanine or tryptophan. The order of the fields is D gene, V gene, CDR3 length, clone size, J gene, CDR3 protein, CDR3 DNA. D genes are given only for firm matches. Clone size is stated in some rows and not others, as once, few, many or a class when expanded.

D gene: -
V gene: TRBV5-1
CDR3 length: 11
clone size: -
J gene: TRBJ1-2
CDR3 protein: CASSGEYGYTF
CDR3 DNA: TGCGCCAGCAGTGGGGAGTATGGCTACACCTTC

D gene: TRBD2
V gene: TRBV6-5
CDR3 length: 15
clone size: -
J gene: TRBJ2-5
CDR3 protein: CASTRLAGGPETQYF
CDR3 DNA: TGTGCCAGCACTAGACTAGCGGGGGGGCCAGAGACCCAGTACTTC

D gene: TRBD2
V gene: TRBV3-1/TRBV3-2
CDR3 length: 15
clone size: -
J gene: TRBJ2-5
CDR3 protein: CASSRLAGGRETQYF
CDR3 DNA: TGTGCCAGCAGCCGCCTAGCGGGGGGGAGGGAGACCCAGTACTTC

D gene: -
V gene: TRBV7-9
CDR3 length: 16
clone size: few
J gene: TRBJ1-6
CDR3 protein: CASSLAPTGYNSPLHF
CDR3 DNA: TGTGCCAGCAGCTTAGCCCCAACAGGGTATAATTCACCCCTCCACTTT

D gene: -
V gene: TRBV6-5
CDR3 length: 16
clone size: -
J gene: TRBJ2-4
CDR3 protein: CASSYMATLAKNIQYF
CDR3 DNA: TGTGCCAGCAGTTACATGGCAACCCTAGCCAAAAACATTCAGTACTTC

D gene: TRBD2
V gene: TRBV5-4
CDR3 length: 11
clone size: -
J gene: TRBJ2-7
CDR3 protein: CASGEGYEQYF
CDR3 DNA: TGTGCCAGCGGGGAGGGTTACGAGCAGTACTTC

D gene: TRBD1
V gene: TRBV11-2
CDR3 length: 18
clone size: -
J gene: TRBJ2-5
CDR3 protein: CASSLDRDQGQLLGTQYF
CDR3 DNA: TGTGCCAGCAGCTTAGATAGAGACCAGGGACAGCTGCTGGGGACCCAGTACTTC

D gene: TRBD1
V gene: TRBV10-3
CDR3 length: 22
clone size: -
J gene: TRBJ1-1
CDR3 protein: CAISEGPGQVASGLPMNTEAFF
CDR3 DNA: TGTGCCATCAGTGAAGGACCGGGACAGGTTGCTTCGGGACTTCCTATGAACACTGAAGCTTTCTTT

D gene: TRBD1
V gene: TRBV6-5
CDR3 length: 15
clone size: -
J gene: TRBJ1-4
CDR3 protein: CASRDRDGTNEKLFF
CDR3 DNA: TGTGCCAGCAGGGACAGGGATGGGACTAATGAAAAACTGTTTTTT

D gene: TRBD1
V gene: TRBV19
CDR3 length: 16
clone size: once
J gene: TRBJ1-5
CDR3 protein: CASSISDRGRLQPQHF
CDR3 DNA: TGTGCCAGTAGTATCTCGGACAGGGGCCGGCTACAGCCCCAGCATTTT

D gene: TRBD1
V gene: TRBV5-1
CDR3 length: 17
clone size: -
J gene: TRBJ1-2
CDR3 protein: CASSRGQGAESNYGYTF
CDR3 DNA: TGCGCCAGCAGCCGGGGACAGGGGGCCGAGTCTAACTATGGCTACACCTTC

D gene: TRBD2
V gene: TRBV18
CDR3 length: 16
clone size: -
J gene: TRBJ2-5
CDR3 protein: CASSLSGGKFQETQYF
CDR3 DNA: TGTGCCAGCTCACTCTCGGGGGGTAAATTCCAAGAGACCCAGTACTTC

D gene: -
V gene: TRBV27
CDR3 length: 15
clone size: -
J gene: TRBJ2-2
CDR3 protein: CASSLFDRDTGELFF
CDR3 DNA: TGTGCCAGCAGTTTATTCGACAGAGACACCGGGGAGCTGTTTTTT

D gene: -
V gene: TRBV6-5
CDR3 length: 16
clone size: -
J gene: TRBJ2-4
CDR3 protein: CASSYSPGRTRNIQYF
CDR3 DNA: TGTGCCAGCAGTTACTCTCCAGGGCGGACAAGAAACATTCAGTACTTC

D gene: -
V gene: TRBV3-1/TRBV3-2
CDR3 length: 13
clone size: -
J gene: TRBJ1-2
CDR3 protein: CASSPTLTGLYTF
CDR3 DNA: TGTGCCAGCAGCCCTACATTAACAGGCCTCTACACCTTC

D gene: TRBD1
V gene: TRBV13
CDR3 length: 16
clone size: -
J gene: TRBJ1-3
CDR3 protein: CASSLGGQGTGNTIYF
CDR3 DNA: TGTGCCAGCAGCTTAGGGGGACAGGGCACTGGAAACACCATATATTTT

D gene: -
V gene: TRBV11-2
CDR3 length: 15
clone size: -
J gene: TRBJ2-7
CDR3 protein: CASSPPRGRSYEQYF
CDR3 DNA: TGTGCCAGCAGCCCCCCCCGAGGGAGATCCTACGAGCAGTACTTC

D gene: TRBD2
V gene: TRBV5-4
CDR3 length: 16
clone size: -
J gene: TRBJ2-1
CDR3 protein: CASSHGGGASYNEQFF
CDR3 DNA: TGTGCCAGCAGTCACGGCGGGGGGGCATCCTACAATGAGCAGTTCTTC

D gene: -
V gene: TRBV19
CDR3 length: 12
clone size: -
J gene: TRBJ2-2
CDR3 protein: CASSILPGELFF
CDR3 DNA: TGTGCCAGTAGTATACTTCCCGGGGAGCTGTTTTTT

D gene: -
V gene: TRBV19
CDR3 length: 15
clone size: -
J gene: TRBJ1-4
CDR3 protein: CASSQRVATNEKLFF
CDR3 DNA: TGTGCCAGTAGTCAGCGAGTTGCAACTAATGAAAAACTGTTTTTT

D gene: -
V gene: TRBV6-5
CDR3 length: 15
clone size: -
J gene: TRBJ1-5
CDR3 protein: CASSRGGEAIQPQHF
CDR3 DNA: TGTGCCAGCAGTCGTGGCGGGGAGGCAATTCAGCCCCAGCATTTT

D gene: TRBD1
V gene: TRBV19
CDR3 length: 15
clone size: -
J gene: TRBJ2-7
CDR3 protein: CASKLTRQGLYEQYF
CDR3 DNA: TGTGCCAGTAAGCTCACACGACAGGGCCTCTACGAGCAGTACTTC

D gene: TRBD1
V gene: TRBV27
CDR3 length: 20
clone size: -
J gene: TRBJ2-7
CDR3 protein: CASSLSLFGTGRTDAFEQYF
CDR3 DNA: TGTGCCAGCAGTTTATCGCTCTTTGGGACAGGCCGAACTGATGCTTTTGAGCAGTACTTC

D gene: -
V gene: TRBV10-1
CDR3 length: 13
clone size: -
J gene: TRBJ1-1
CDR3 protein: CASSEQGNTEAFF
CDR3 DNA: TGCGCCAGCAGTGAGCAGGGGAACACTGAAGCTTTCTTT

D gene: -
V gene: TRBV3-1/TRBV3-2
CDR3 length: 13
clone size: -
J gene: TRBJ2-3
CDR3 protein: CASSQGARVTQYF
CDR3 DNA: TGTGCCAGCAGCCAAGGGGCCAGGGTAACGCAGTATTTT

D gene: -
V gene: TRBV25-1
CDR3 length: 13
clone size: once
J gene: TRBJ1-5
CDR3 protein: CASSESGFQPQHF
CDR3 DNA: TGTGCCAGCAGTGAATCGGGGTTTCAGCCCCAGCATTTT

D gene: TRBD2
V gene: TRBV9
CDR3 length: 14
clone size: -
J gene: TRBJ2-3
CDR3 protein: CASSAGTSGDTQYF
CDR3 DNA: TGTGCCAGCAGCGCCGGGACTAGTGGAGATACGCAGTATTTT

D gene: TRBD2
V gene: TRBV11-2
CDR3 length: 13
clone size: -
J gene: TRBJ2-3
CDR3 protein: CASSLGGRDTQYF
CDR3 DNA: TGTGCCAGCAGCTTGGGGGGGAGGGATACGCAGTATTTT

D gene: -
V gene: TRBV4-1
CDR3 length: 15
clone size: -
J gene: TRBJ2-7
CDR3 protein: CASSQVSGQSYEQYF
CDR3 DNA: TGCGCCAGCAGCCAAGTTTCAGGGCAATCCTACGAGCAGTACTTC

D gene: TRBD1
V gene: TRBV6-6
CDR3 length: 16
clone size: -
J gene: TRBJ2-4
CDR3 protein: CASNYRGPRAKNIQYF
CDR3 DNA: TGTGCCAGCAACTACAGGGGGCCGAGGGCCAAAAACATTCAGTACTTC

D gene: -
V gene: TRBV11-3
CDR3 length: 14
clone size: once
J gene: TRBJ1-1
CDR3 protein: CASSLDHARTEAFF
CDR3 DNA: TGTGCCAGCAGCTTAGATCACGCGAGGACTGAAGCTTTCTTT

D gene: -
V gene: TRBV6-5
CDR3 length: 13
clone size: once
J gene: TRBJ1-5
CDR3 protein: CASSLQVHQPQHF
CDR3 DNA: TGTGCCAGCAGCCTACAGGTTCATCAGCCCCAGCATTTT

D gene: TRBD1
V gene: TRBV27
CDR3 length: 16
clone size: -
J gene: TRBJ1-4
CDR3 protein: CASSTYFDREVGKLFF
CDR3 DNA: TGTGCCAGCAGCACTTACTTCGACAGGGAAGTAGGAAAACTGTTTTTT

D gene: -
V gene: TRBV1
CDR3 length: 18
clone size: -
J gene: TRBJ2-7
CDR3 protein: CTSLGSPGLAIPWDEQYF
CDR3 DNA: TGCACCAGTCTGGGAAGCCCAGGACTAGCGATCCCTTGGGACGAGCAGTACTTC

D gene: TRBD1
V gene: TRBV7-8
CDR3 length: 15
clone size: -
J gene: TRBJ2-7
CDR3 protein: CASSLGGQGVYEQYF
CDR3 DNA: TGTGCCAGCAGCTTAGGGGGTCAGGGGGTCTACGAGCAGTACTTC

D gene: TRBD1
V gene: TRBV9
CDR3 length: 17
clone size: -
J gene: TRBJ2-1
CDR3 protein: CASSFRTGSSSYNEQFF
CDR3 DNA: TGTGCCAGCAGCTTCCGGACAGGTTCCAGCTCCTACAATGAGCAGTTCTTC

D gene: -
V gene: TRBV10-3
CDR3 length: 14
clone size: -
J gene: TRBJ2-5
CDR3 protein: CAISESTGGETQYF
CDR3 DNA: TGTGCCATCAGTGAGTCGACAGGCGGAGAGACCCAGTACTTC

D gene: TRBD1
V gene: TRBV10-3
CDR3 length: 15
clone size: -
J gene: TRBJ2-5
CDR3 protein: CAIGRSGDRQETQYF
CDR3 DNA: TGTGCCATCGGGCGATCAGGGGACAGGCAAGAGACCCAGTACTTC

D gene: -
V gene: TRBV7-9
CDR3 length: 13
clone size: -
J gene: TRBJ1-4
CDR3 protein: CASTVWGGEKLFF
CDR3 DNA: TGTGCCAGCACCGTGTGGGGGGGTGAAAAACTGTTTTTT

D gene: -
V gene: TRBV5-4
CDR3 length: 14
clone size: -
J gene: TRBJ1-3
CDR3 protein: CASSPSREENTIYF
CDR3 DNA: TGTGCCAGCAGCCCCTCACGTGAGGAAAACACCATATATTTT

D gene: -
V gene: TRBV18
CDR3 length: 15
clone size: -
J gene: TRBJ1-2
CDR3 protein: CASSPGTESGYGYTF
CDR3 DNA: TGTGCCAGCTCACCTGGGACTGAAAGTGGCTATGGCTACACCTTC

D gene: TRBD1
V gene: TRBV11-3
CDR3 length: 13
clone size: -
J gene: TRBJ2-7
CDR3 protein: CASSAGTGREQYF
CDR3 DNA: TGTGCCAGCAGCGCAGGGACAGGTCGAGAGCAGTACTTC

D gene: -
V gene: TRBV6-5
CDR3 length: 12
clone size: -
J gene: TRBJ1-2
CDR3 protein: CASSTRTSGYTF
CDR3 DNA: TGTGCCAGCAGTACCCGGACTTCTGGCTACACCTTC

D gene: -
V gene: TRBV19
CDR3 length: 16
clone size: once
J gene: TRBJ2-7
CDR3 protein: CASSFPGHGSVHEQYF
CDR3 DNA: TGTGCCAGTAGTTTCCCGGGCCATGGGAGCGTCCACGAGCAGTACTTC

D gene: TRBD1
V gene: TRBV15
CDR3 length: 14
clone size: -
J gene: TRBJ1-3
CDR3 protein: CATSIPGQSNTIYF
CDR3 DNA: TGTGCCACCAGCATCCCGGGACAGTCAAACACCATATATTTT

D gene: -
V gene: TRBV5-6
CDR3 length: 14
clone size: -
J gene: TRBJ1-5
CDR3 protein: CASSLSVAGQPQHF
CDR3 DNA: TGTGCCAGCAGCTTGTCAGTGGCGGGGCAGCCCCAGCATTTT